The 13 T cell receptor beta chains below were found in one sample sequenced in a study of T-cell memory formation after mild COVID-19. From the 5' RACE reads, TCRdb called clonotypes with MiXCR, one entry per CDR3 protein. Of fewer than 650,000 distinct CDR3 sequences in the sample, roughly 21% were seen once. Sequencing was performed on PBMCs or a T cell subset sorted from them (not recorded which). All receptors derive from an adult woman who had mild COVID-19 (a few samples of this study predate the infection). Cell type and time point are not known.

This clonotype was seen more than once but under ten times. The chain couples TRBV3-1 to TRBJ1-3, with 7 bases aligning to TRBD1. The CDR3 is made up of 15 amino acids. Losses at the gene ends were 4 bases for V and 4 bases for J; bases not matched to a gene: 7. Germline V gene lookup returns CDR1 LGHDT and CDR2 YNNKEL (reference sequence). CDR3 nucleotides: TGTGCCAGCAGCCTCTCCGGGACAGCAGGAAACACCATATATTTT. It encodes CASSLSGTAGNTIYF.

Only a few counts were recorded for this clonotype. The rearrangement uses TRBV15 and TRBJ2-5; TRBD1 matches at 7 bases. The CDR3 runs 15 residues. Trimming at V came to 4 bases and at J to 2 bases, leaving 7 bases not matched to a gene. CDR1 is LNHNV and CDR2 is YYDKDF in the germline V gene (reference sequence). DNA for the CDR3: TGTGCCACCAGCATGCATCGACAGGGACAAGAGACCCAGTACTTC. Amino acid sequence: CATSMHRQGQETQYF.

This clonotype was observed a handful of times. The CDR3 loop is CAIQAGAEEQYF. The CDR3 DNA reads TGTGCCATCCAAGCGGGAGCGGAAGAGCAGTACTTC. This chain joins TRBV10-3 and TRBJ2-7, with 8 bases fitting TRBD2. The CDR3 consists of 12 residues. From germline, CDR1 is ENHRY and CDR2 SYGVKD. Losses at the gene ends were 8 bases for V and 7 bases for J; bases not matched to a gene: 7.

V is TRBV18 and J is TRBJ2-7, with D perhaps matching TRBD2 (6 bases). This CDR3 is 15 amino acids long. V was trimmed by 3 bases and J by 0 bases, leaving 12 bases between them. CDR1 and CDR2 (germline): KGHSH, LQKENI. CDR3 sequence reads: CASSPSGTPSYEQYF. CDR3 bases: TGTGCCAGCTCACCCTCCGGGACTCCCTCCTACGAGCAGTACTTC.

This clonotype was found a few times. The rearrangement links TRBV4-1 to TRBJ2-7; tentatively, D is TRBD1 or TRBD2 (5 bases each). The ends were cut back, 5 bases at V and 4 bases at J, with 15 bases in the middle. Germline V CDR1 and CDR2: MGHRA, YSYEKL. This CDR3 region has 14 residues. The CDR3 bases are TGCGCCAGCAGCACTCGGGACGGAGTATACGAGCAGTACTTC. Its protein product is CASSTRDGVYEQYF.

This clonotype was recorded many times. The rearrangement joins TRBV12-3 or TRBV12-4 to TRBJ2-7, with a possible D match to TRBD2 (6 bases). The V gene lost 8 bases and the J gene lost 0 bases, with 14 bases spanning the gap. The CDR3 sequence is 14 residues long. The CDR3 region has the DNA TGTGCCAGCTCCTTTCGGGGGAGCTCCTACGAGCAGTACTTC. Translating it yields CASSFRGSSYEQYF.

This clonotype turned up a few times. This rearrangement joins TRBV12-5 to TRBJ1-3, with D uncertain. The length of the CDR3 is 15 residues. Germline V gene sequence: CDR1 LGHNT, CDR2 FRNRAP. V was pared by 5 bases and J by 0 bases, with 11 bases between. The CDR3: CASGLSGSSGNTIYF. The CDR3 DNA reads TGTGCTAGTGGTCTATCCGGGAGCTCTGGAAACACCATATATTTT.

This rearrangement joins TRBV7-2 to TRBJ2-3; 9 bases map to TRBD2. CDR3 length equals 16 residues. Unmatched junction bases numbered 5, after V lost 1 base and J lost 3 bases. Germline CDR1 SGHTA, CDR2 FQGNSA. The CDR3 DNA sequence: TGTGCCAGCAGCTTAGTGGCTAGCGGGAAAACAGATACGCAGTATTTT. This sequence encodes CASSLVASGKTDTQYF.

This clonotype occurred a few times. J is TRBJ2-2 and V is TRBV4-1; 10 bases map to TRBD2. Looked up from germline, CDR1 is MGHRA and CDR2 is YSYEKL. This CDR3 has 18 amino acids. The V gene end was trimmed by 1 base and the J gene end by 5 bases; junction bases not matched to a gene: 10. This chain's CDR3 is CASSQVSLGLADTGELFF. Written as DNA, the CDR3 is TGCGCCAGCAGCCAAGTTTCTTTAGGACTAGCGGATACCGGGGAGCTGTTTTTT.

In this sample, this clonotype turned up a few times. V gene TRBV9 combines with J gene TRBJ1-4; D unresolved. The ends were cut back, 0 bases at V and 8 bases at J, with 11 bases in the middle. Germline CDR1 is SGDLS and CDR2 is YYNGEE. CDR3 length: 14 amino acids. The CDR3, as DNA: TGTGCCAGCAGCGTAGGGGCCGTATTAGAAAAACTGTTTTTT. Its protein product is CASSVGAVLEKLFF.

The chain links TRBV2 to TRBJ2-1; 11 bases map to TRBD2. The CDR3 spans 16 residues. Germline loops: CDR1 SNHLY, CDR2 FYNNEI. With 3 bases clipped from V and 8 bases from J, the junction kept 9 bases outside the gene matches. CDR3 bases: TGTGCCAGCAGTGAGGGGCGGCTAGCGGGGGGCGATGAGCAGTTCTTC. The encoded protein is CASSEGRLAGGDEQFF.

This clonotype was observed a few times. The V gene is TRBV19, the J gene TRBJ1-2, with D possibly TRBD1 on 6 matching bases. The CDR3 runs to 15 residues. From germline, CDR1 is LNHDA and CDR2 SQIVND (reference sequence). Trimming stripped 4 bases from V and 2 bases from J, with 14 bases between. For the CDR3, the DNA is TGTGCCAGTAGTACTAACAGGGCGGAGAACTATGGCTACACCTTC. Amino acids: CASSTNRAENYGYTF.

The CDR3 sequence is CASAVPGGSYEQYF. DNA for the CDR3: TGTGCCAGCGCCGTACCTGGAGGTTCCTACGAGCAGTACTTC. This chain joins TRBV19 and TRBJ2-7, with a tentative D call TRBD2 (5 bases). Trimming removed 9 bases from V and 1 base from J, with 16 bases in between. The germline gives CDR1 LNHDA, CDR2 SQIVND (reference sequence). This CDR3 region has 14 residues.